This section outlines one T cell receptor beta chain sequence together with its context. As yet, its antigen is unknown. Sequencing used immunoSEQ multiplex PCR; TCRdb keeps in-frame clones, though not all of them. The profile shows 350,000 to 400,000 clones, approximately 90% of them singletons. The sample originates from a study of Ad26.COV2.S vaccination and SARS-CoV-2 variants. Findings and limits, study-wide: Comparable non-spike TCR breadth was observed in vaccine and placebo recipients.

Deletions cut 6 bases from V and 1 base from J, with 18 bases between. CDR1 is KGHSH and CDR2 is LQKENI in the germline V gene. The CDR3 contains 16 residues. Sample treatment: some 20 received Ad26.COV2.S at low or high dose, single or two shots; roughly five received placebo; per-sample allocation not given. Samples were taken on day 63 after the first vaccine or placebo injection. The material was peripheral blood, obtained in a trial of Ad26.COV2.S vaccine versus placebo. The J gene is TRBJ1-1, the V gene TRBV18, with D tentatively TRBD1 (6 bases). This TCR derives from a person between 18 and 65 years old who received the Ad26.COV2.S COVID-19 vaccine or a placebo. For the CDR3, the DNA is TGTGCCAGCTCTCCGCCGACATTACAGGGGAACACTGAAGCTTTCTTT. The encoded protein is CASSPPTLQGNTEAFF.